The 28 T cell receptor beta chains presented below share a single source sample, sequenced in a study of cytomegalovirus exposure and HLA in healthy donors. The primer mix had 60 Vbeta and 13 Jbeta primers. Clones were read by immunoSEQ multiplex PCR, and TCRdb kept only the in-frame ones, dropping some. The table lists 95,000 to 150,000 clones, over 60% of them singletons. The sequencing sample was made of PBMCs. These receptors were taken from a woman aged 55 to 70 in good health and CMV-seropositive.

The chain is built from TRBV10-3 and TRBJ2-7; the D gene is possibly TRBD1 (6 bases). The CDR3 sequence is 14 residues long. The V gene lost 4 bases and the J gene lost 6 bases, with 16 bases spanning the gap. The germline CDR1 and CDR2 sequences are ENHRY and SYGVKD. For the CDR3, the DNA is TGTGCCATCAGTGGACAGGTCGGTTTGGGCGAGCAGTACTTC. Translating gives CAISGQVGLGEQYF.

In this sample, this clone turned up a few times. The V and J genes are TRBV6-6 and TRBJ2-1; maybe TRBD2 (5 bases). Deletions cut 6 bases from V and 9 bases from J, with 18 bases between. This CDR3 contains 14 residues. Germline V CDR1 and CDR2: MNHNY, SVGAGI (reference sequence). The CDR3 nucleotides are TGTGCCAGCAGGATAAGGACCGCGGAGGTTGAGCAGTTCTTC. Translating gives CASRIRTAEVEQFF.

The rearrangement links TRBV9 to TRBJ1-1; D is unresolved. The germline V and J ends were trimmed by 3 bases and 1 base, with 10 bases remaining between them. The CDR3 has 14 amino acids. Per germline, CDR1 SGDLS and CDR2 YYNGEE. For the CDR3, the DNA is TGTGCCAGCAGCGCCCGCAGGAAGAACACTGAAGCTTTCTTT. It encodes CASSARRKNTEAFF.

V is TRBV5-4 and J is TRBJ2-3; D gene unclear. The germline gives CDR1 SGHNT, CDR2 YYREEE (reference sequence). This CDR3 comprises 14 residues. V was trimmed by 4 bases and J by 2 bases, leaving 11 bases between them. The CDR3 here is CASSQRSDTDTQYF. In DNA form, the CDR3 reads TGTGCCAGCAGCCAACGTTCAGACACAGATACGCAGTATTTT.

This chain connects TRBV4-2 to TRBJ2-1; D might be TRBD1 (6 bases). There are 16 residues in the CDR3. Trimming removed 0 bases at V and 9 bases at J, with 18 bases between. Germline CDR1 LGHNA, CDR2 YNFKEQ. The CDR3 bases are TGTGCCAGCAGCCAAGATCTTAGGGGGAGTTATGGTGAGCAGTTCTTC. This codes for CASSQDLRGSYGEQFF.

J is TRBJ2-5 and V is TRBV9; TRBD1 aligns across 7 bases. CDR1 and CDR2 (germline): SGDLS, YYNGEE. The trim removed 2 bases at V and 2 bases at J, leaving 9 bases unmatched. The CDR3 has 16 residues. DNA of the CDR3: TGTGCCAGCAGCGTGGGGACAGCAAAACGACAAGAGACCCAGTACTTC. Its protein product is CASSVGTAKRQETQYF.

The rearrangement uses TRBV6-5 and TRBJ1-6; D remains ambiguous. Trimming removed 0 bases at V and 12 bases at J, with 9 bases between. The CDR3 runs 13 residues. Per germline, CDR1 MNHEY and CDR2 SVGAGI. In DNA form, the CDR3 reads TGTGCCAGCAGTTACTCGACTACAGAACCCCTCCACTTT. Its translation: CASSYSTTEPLHF.

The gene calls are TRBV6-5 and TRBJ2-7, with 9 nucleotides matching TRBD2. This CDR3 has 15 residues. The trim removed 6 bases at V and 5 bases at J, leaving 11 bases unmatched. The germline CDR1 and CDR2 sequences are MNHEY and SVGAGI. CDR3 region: CASSLSRGGYNEQYF. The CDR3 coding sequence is TGTGCCAGCAGCCTATCGCGGGGGGGCTATAACGAGCAGTACTTC.

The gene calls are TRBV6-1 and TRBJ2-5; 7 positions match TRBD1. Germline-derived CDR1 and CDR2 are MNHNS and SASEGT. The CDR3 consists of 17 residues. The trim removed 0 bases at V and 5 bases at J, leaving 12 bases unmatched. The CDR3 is CASSEALSGQFRETQYF. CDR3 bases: TGTGCCAGCAGTGAAGCACTATCGGGACAGTTTAGGGAGACCCAGTACTTC.

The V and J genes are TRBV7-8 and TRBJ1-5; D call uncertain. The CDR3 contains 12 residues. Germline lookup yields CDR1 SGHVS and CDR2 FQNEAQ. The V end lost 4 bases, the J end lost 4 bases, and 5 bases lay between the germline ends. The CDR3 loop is CASSSQNQPQHF. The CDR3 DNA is TGTGCCAGCAGCTCCCAAAATCAGCCCCAGCATTTT.

The CDR3 DNA is TGTGCCAGCAGCTGGGACAGGGGGAACACTGAAGCTTTCTTT. Translating it yields CASSWDRGNTEAFF. The chain uses TRBV5-6 and TRBJ1-1; 10 bases are shared with TRBD1. This CDR3 is 14 amino acids long. Germline CDR1 SGHDT, CDR2 YYEEEE. The V and J ends lost 3 bases and 1 base, in that order; junction bases with no gene match: 0. The full variable domain, in which reference TRBV5-6 and TRBJ1-1 provide the parts outside the CDR3, is DAGVTQSPTHLIKTRGQQVTLRCSPKSGHDTVSWYQQALGQGPQFIFQYYEEEERQRGNFPDRFSGHQFPNYSSELNVNALLLGDSALYLCASSWDRGNTEAFFGQGTRLTVV.

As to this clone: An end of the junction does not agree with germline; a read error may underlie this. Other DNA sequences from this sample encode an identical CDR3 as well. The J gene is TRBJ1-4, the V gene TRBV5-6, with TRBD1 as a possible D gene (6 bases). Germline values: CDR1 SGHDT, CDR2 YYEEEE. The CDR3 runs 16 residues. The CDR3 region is CASSSKPPGANEKLFF. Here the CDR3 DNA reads TGCGCCAGCAGCTCCAAGCCTCCAGGGGCGAATGAAAAACTGTTTTTT.

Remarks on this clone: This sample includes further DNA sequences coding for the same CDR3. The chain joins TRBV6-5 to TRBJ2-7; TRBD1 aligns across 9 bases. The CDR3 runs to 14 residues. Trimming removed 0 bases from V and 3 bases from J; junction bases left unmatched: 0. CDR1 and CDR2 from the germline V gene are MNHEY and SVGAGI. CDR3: CASSYSTGGYEQYF. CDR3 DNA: TGTGCCAGCAGTTACTCGACAGGGGGCTACGAGCAGTACTTC.

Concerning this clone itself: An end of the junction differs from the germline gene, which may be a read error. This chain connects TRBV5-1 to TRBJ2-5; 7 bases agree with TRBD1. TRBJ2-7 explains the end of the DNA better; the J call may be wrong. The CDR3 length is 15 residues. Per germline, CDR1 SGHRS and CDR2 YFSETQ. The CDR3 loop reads CASSGTGVPSSEQYF. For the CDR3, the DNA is TGCGCCAGCAGCGGAACAGGGGTCCCCTCCTCCGAGCAGTACTTC.

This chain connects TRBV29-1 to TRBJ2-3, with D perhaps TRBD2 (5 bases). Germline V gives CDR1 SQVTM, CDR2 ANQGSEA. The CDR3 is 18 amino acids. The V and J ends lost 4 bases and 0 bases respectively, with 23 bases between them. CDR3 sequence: CSVGGVAGVRTSTDTQYF. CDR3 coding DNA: TGCAGCGTTGGTGGAGTGGCAGGAGTTCGGACTAGCACAGATACGCAGTATTTT.

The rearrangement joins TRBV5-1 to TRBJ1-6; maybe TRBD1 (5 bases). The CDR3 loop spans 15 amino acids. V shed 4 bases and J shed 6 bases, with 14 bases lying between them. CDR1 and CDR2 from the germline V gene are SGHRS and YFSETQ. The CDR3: CASSPTLGGNSPLHF. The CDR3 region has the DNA TGCGCCAGCAGCCCCACGTTGGGGGGTAATTCACCCCTCCACTTT. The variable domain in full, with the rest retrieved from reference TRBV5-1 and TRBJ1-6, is KAGVTQTPRYLIKTRGQQVTLSCSPISGHRSVSWYQQTPGQGLQFLFEYFSETQRNKGNFPGRFSGRQFSNSRSEMNVSTLELGDSALYLCASSPTLGGNSPLHFGNGTRLTVT.

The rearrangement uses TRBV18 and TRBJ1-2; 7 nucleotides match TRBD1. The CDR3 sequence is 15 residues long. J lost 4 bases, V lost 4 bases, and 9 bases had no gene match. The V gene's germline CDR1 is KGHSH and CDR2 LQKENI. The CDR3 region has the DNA TGTGCCAGCTCACTTGACAGGGTCGAGGGCTATGGCTACACCTTC. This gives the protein CASSLDRVEGYGYTF.

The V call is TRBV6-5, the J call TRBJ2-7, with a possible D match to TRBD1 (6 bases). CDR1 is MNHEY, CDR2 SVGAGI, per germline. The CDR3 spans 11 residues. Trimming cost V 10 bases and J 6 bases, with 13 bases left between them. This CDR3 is CATSGHTEQYF. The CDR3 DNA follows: TGTGCCACCTCGGGACATACCGAGCAGTACTTC.

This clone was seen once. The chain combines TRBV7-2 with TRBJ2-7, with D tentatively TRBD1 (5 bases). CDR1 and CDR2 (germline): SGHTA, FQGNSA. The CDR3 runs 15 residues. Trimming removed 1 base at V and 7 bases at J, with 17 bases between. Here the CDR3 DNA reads TGTGCCAGCAGCTTAGGGCAGGGTGGCTCGTGGGAGCAGTACTTC. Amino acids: CASSLGQGGSWEQYF.

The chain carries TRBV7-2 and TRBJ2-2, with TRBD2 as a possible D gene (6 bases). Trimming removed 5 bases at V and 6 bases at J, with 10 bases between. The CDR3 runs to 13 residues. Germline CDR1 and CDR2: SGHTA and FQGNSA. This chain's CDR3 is CASSGGLAGELFF. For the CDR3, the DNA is TGTGCCAGCAGCGGGGGGTTGGCCGGGGAGCTGTTTTTT.

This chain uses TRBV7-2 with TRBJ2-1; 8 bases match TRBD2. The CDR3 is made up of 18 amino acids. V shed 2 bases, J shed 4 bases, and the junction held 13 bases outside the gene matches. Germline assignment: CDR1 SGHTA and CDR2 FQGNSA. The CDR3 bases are TGTGCCAGCAGCTTAAGTATCGGCGGGAGGCGAGCTTACAATGAGCAGTTCTTC. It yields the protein CASSLSIGGRRAYNEQFF.

The CDR3 coding sequence is TGTGCCAGCTCACTTTCACAGGGAGGGGAGACTGAAGCTTTCTTT. Its translation is CASSLSQGGETEAFF. The rearrangement joins TRBV18 to TRBJ1-1; weak D call: TRBD1 (6 bases). This CDR3 is built from 15 residues. V dropped 4 bases and J dropped 5 bases, with 17 bases sitting between them. Germline V lookup: CDR1 KGHSH, CDR2 LQKENI.

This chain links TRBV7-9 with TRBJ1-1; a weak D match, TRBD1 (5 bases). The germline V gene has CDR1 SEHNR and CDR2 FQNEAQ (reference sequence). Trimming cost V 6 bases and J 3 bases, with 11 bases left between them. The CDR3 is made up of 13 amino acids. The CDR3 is CASRPDSHTEAFF. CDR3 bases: TGTGCCAGCAGGCCCGACAGCCACACTGAAGCTTTCTTT.

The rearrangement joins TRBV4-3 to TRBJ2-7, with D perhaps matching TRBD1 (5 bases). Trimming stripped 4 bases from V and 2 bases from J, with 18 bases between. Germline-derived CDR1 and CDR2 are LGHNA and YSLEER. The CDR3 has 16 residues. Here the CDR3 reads CASSPSTGSGTYEQYF. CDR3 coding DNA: TGCGCCAGCAGCCCGTCGACGGGTTCAGGGACCTACGAGCAGTACTTC.

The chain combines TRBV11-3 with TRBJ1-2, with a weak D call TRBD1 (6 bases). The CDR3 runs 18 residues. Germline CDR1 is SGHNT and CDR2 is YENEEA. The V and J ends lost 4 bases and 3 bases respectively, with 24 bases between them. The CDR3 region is CASSSMTGLQEDHYGYTF. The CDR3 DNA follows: TGTGCCAGCAGCTCCATGACAGGCCTCCAAGAAGACCACTATGGCTACACCTTC.

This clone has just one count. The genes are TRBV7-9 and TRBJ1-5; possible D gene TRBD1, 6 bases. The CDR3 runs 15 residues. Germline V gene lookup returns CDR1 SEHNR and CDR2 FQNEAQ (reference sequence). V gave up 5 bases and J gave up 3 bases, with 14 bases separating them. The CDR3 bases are TGTGCCAGCAGCCCCGGGACAAGAACCAATCAGCCCCAGCATTTT. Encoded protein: CASSPGTRTNQPQHF.

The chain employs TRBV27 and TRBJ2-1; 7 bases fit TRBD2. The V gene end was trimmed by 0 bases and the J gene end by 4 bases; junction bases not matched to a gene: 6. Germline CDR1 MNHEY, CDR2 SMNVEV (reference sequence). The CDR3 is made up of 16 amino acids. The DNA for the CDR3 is TGTGCCAGCAGTTTATCGCCTCTAGCGGAGTACAATGAGCAGTTCTTC. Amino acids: CASSLSPLAEYNEQFF.

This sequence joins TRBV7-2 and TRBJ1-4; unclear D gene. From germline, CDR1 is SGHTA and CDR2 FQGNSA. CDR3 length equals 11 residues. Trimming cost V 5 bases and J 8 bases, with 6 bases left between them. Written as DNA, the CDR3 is TGTGCCAGCAGCCGGGAGGAAAAACTGTTTTTT. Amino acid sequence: CASSREEKLFF.